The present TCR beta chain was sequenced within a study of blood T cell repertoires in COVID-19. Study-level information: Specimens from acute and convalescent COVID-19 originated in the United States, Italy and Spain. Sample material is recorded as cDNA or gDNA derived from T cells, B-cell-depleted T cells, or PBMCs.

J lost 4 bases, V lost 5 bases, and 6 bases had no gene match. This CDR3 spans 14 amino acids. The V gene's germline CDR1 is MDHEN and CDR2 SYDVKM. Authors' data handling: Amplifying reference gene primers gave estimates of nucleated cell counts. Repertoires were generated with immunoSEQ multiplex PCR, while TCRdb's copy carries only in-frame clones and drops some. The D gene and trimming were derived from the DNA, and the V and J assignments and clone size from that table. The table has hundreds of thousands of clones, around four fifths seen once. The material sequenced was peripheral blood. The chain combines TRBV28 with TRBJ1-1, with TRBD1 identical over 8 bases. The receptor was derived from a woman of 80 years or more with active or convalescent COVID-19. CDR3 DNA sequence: TGTGCCAGCAGTGTGACAGGGGCCCTCACTGAAGCTTTCTTT. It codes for CASSVTGALTEAFF.